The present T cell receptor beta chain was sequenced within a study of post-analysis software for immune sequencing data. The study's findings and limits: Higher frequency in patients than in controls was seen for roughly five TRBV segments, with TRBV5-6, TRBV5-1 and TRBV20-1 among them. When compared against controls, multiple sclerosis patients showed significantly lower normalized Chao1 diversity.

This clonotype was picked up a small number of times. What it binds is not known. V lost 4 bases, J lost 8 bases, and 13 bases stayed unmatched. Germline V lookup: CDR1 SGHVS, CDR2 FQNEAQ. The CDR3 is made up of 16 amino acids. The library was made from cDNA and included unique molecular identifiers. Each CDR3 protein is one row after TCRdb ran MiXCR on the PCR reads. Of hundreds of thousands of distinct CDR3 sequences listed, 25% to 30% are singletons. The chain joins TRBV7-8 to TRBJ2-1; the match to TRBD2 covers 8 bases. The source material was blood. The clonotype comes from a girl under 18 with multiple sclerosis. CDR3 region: CASSSGGRRPADEQFF. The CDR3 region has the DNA TGTGCCAGCAGCTCGGGGGGGAGACGACCGGCGGATGAGCAGTTCTTC. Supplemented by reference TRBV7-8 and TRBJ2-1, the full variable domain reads GAGVSQSPRYKVAKRGQDVALRCDPISGHVSLFWYQQALGQGPEFLTYFQNEAQLDKSGLPSDRFFAERPEGSVSTLKIQRTQQEDSAVYLCASSSGGRRPADEQFFGPGTRLTVL.